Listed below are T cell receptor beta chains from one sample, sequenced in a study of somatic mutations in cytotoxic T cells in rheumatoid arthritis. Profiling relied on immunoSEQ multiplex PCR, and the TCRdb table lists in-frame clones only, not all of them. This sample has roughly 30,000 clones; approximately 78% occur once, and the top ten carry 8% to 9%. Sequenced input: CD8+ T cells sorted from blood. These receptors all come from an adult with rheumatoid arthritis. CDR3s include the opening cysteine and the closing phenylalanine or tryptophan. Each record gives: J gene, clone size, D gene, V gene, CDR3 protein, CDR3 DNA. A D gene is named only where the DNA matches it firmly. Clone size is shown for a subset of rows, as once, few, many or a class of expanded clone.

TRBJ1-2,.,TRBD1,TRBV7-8,CASSLAGTVYGYTF,TGTGCCAGCAGCTTAGCCGGGACAGTCTATGGCTACACCTTC
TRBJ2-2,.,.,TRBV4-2,CASSQGGGEAGELFF,TGTGCCAGCAGCCAAGGAGGAGGGGAGGCCGGGGAGCTGTTTTTT
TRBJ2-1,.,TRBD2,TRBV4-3,CASSQDAATSARYNEQFF,TGCGCCAGCAGCCAAGACGCAGCGACTAGCGCCCGATACAATGAGCAGTTCTTC
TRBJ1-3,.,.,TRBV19,CASSTRASSGNTIYF,TGTGCCAGTAGTACCAGGGCCAGCTCTGGAAACACCATATATTTT
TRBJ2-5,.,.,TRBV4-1,CASSRLAELAQETQYF,TGCGCCAGCAGCCGATTAGCGGAGCTAGCGCAAGAGACCCAGTACTTC
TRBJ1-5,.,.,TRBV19,CASSIVGHSNQPQHF,TGTGCCAGTAGTATAGTGGGCCATAGCAATCAGCCCCAGCATTTT
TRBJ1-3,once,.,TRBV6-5,CASSPWDSSTTIYF,TGTGCCAGCAGTCCCTGGGACTCCTCCACCACCATATATTTT
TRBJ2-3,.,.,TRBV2,CASSEIYSPGDLTDTQYF,TGTGCCAGCAGTGAAATTTATTCCCCAGGGGACCTCACAGATACGCAGTATTTT
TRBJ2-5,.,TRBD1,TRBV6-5,CASRGDRGRETQYF,TGTGCCAGCAGGGGGGACAGGGGGCGGGAGACCCAGTACTTC
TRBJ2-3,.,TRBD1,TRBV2,CASSDIPGQRTDTQYF,TGTGCCAGCAGTGATATTCCGGGACAGCGCACAGATACGCAGTATTTT
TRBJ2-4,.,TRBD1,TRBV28,CASSPRQGRPKNIQYF,TGTGCCAGCAGCCCCAGACAGGGGCGGCCCAAAAACATTCAGTACTTC
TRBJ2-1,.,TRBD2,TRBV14,CASSQERTSGLNEQFF,TGTGCCAGCAGCCAAGAAAGGACTAGCGGCCTCAATGAGCAGTTCTTC
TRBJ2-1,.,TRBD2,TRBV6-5,CASSYSLAGAGNEQFF,TGTGCCAGCAGTTACTCGTTAGCGGGAGCTGGTAATGAGCAGTTCTTC
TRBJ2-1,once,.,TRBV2,CASSVRQTKNEQFF,TGTGCCAGCAGTGTAAGACAGACTAAAAATGAGCAGTTCTTC
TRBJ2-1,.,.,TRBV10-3,CAISEGGGPGNEQFF,TGTGCCATCAGTGAGGGGGGGGGCCCGGGCAATGAGCAGTTCTTC
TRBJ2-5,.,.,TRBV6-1,CASIKDSLYQETQYF,TGTGCCAGCATTAAAGACTCTTTGTACCAAGAGACCCAGTACTTC
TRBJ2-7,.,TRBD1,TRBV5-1,CASRGGQGAYEQYF,TGCGCCAGCAGAGGGGGACAGGGGGCCTACGAGCAGTACTTC
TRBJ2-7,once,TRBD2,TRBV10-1,CASSESLAGNYEQYF,TGCGCCAGCAGTGAGTCCCTAGCGGGGAACTACGAGCAGTACTTC
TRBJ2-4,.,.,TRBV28,CASSTIGGPKNIQYF,TGTGCCAGCAGTACCATTGGGGGGCCCAAAAACATTCAGTACTTC
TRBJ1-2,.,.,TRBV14,CASSQSPRANYGYTF,TGTGCCAGCAGCCAAAGCCCCCGGGCTAACTATGGCTACACCTTC
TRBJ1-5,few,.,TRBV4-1,CASSQEHGPGQPQHF,TGCGCCAGCAGCCAAGAGCATGGGCCGGGTCAGCCCCAGCATTTT
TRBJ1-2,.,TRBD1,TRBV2,CASAPTGGPPNYGYTF,TGTGCCAGTGCCCCGACAGGGGGCCCACCTAACTATGGCTACACCTTC
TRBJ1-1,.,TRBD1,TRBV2,CASRQDREGAFF,TGTGCCAGCCGCCAAGACAGGGAGGGAGCTTTCTTT
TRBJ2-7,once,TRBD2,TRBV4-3,CASSQGRTSSYEQYF,TGCGCCAGCAGCCAAGGCAGGACTAGCTCCTACGAGCAGTACTTC
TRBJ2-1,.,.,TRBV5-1,CASSLAGSSYNEQFF,TGCGCCAGCAGCTTGGCGGGCAGCTCCTACAATGAGCAGTTCTTC
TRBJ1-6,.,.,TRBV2,CASSDIGPNYNSPLHF,TGTGCCAGCAGTGACATCGGGCCTAACTATAATTCACCCCTCCACTTT
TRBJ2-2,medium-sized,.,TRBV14,CASSQEGAVTGELFF,TGTGCCAGCAGCCAAGAAGGGGCGGTAACCGGGGAGCTGTTTTTT
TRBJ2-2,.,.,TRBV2,CASSPYPQETTGELFF,TGTGCCAGCAGTCCTTACCCACAAGAGACTACCGGGGAGCTGTTTTTT
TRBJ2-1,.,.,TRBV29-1,CSPLGGGEQFF,TGCAGCCCCCTGGGGGGAGGTGAGCAGTTCTTC
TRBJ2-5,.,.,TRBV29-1,CSVEREYQETQYF,TGCAGCGTTGAAAGGGAATACCAAGAGACCCAGTACTTC
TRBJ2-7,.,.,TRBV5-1,CASSLNREASYEQYF,TGCGCCAGCAGCTTGAACAGGGAGGCTTCCTACGAGCAGTACTTC
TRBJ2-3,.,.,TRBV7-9,CASSPSTDTQYF,TGTGCCAGCAGCCCCAGCACAGATACGCAGTATTTT
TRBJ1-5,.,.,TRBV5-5,CASSEHINQPQHF,TGTGCCAGCAGCGAACATATAAATCAGCCCCAGCATTTT
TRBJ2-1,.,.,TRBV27,CASSPRGRGDEQFF,TGTGCCAGCAGCCCCCGGGGCAGGGGAGATGAGCAGTTCTTC
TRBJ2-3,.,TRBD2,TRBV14,CASSPPTSGRPYSTDTQYF,TGTGCCAGCAGCCCCCCGACTAGCGGGAGACCTTATAGCACAGATACGCAGTATTTT
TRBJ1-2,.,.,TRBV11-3,CASSPGTDYGYTF,TGTGCCAGCAGCCCCGGGACGGACTATGGCTACACCTTC
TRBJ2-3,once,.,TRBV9,CASSSQWDGQRTDTQYF,TGTGCCAGCAGCTCACAGTGGGACGGACAACGCACAGATACGCAGTATTTT
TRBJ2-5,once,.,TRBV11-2,CASSLEGGAFQETQYF,TGTGCCAGCAGCTTAGAGGGTGGGGCCTTCCAAGAGACCCAGTACTTC
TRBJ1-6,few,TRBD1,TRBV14,CARIPRDSHNYNSPLHF,TGTGCCAGAATACCCAGGGACAGCCACAACTATAATTCACCCCTCCACTTT
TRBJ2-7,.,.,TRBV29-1,CSVGGHRMSSYEQYF,TGCAGCGTGGGGGGCCACAGGATGAGCTCCTACGAGCAGTACTTC
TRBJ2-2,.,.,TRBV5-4,CASSWSSAGELFF,TGTGCCAGCAGCTGGTCTAGCGCCGGGGAGCTGTTTTTT
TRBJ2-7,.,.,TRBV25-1,CASSELVGAASYEQYF,TGTGCCAGCAGTGAATTGGTAGGGGCCGCTTCCTACGAGCAGTACTTC
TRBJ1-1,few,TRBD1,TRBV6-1,CASSEGQPREAFF,TGTGCCAGCAGCGAGGGACAGCCCCGGGAAGCTTTCTTT
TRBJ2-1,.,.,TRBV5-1,CASSRQVQGRGYSYNEQFF,TGCGCCAGCAGCCGACAGGTACAAGGGCGGGGATACTCCTACAATGAGCAGTTCTTC
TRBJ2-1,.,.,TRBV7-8,CASSLGSNEQFF,TGTGCCAGCAGCTTAGGATCCAATGAGCAGTTCTTC
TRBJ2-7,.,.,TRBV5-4,CASSLPRDEQYF,TGTGCCAGCAGCTTACCCAGGGACGAGCAGTACTTC
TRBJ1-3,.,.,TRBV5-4,CASSFSDREPSGNTIYF,TGTGCCAGCAGCTTTTCCGACAGAGAGCCCTCTGGAAACACCATATATTTT
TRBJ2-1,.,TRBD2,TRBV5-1,CASSLGSAGLDEQFF,TGCGCCAGCAGCTTGGGGTCAGCGGGGCTCGATGAGCAGTTCTTC
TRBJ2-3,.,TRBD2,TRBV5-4,CASSLDGTSGISDTDTQYF,TGTGCCAGCAGCTTGGATGGGACTAGCGGGATAAGCGACACAGATACGCAGTATTTT
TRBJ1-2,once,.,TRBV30,CAWNLQGNYGYTF,TGTGCCTGGAACCTACAGGGAAACTATGGCTACACCTTC
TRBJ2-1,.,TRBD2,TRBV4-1,CASSQDAVAGANNEQFF,TGCGCCAGCAGCCAAGATGCTGTAGCGGGGGCCAACAATGAGCAGTTCTTC
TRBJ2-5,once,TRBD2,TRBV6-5,CASSYNGKRGDETQYF,TGTGCCAGCAGTTACAATGGCAAGCGGGGGGACGAGACCCAGTACTTC
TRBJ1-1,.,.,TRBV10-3,CAISESDRNTEAFF,TGTGCCATCAGTGAGTCGGACAGGAACACTGAAGCTTTCTTT
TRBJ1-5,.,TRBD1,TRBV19,CASSIGRGFQPQHF,TGTGCCAGTAGTATTGGCAGGGGGTTTCAGCCCCAGCATTTT
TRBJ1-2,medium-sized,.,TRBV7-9,CASSLDISGYTF,TGTGCCAGCAGCCTGGACATTAGTGGCTACACCTTC
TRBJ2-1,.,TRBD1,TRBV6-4,CASSDADRGLREQFF,TGTGCCAGCAGTGACGCAGACAGGGGGCTCAGGGAGCAGTTCTTC
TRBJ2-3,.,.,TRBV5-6,CASSLGVGPDTQYF,TGTGCCAGCAGCTTGGGAGTCGGTCCCGATACGCAGTATTTT
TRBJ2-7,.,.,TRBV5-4,CASSLVWGGGGEQYF,TGTGCCAGCAGCTTGGTATGGGGAGGGGGCGGCGAGCAGTACTTC
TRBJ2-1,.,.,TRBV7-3,CASSRGAGSSYNEQFF,TGTGCCAGCAGCCGGGGGGCCGGGAGCTCCTACAATGAGCAGTTCTTC
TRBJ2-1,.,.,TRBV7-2,CASSLGVWSEQFF,TGTGCCAGCAGCCTGGGGGTCTGGAGTGAGCAGTTCTTC